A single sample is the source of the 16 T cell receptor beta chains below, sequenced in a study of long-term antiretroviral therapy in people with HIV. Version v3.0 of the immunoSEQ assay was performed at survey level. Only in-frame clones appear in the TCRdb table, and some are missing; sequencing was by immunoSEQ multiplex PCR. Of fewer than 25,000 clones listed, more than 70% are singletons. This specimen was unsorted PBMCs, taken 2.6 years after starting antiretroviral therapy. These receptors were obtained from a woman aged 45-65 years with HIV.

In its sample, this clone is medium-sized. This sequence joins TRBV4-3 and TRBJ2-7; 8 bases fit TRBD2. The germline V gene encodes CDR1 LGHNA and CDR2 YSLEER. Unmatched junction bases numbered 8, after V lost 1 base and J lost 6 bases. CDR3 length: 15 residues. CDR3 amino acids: CASSQALREVAEQYF. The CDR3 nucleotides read TGCGCCAGCAGCCAAGCATTGCGGGAGGTTGCCGAGCAGTACTTC.

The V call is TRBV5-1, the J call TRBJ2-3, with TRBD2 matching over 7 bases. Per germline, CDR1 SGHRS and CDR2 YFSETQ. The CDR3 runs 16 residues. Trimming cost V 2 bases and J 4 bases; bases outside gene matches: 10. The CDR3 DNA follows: TGCGCCAGCAGCTTACCACTAGCGTCGGCCCCAGATACGCAGTATTTT. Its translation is CASSLPLASAPDTQYF.

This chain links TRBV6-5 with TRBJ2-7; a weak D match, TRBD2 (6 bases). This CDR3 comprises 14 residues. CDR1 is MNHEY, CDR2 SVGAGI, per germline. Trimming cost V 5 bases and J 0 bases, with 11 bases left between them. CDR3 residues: CASSRDGSSYEQYF. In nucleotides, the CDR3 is TGTGCCAGCAGTCGAGACGGGAGCTCCTACGAGCAGTACTTC.

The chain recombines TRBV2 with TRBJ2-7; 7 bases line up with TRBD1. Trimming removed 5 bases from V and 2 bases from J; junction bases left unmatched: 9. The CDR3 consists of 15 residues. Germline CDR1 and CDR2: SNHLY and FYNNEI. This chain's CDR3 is CASSPSRGMPYEQYF. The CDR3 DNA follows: TGTGCCAGCAGTCCTTCCAGGGGGATGCCCTACGAGCAGTACTTC.

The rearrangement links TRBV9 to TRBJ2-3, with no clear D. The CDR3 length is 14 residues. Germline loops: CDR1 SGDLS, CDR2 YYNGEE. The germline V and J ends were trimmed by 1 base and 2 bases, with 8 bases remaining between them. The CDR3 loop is CASSVRQATDTQYF. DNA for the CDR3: TGTGCCAGCAGCGTACGGCAGGCCACAGATACGCAGTATTTT.

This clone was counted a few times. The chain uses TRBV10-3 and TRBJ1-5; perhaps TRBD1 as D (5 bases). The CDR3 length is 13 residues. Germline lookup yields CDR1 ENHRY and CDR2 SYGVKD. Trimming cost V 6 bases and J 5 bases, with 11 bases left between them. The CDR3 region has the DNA TGTGCCATCAGGGGGCAGGGCGATCAGCCCCAGCATTTT. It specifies CAIRGQGDQPQHF.

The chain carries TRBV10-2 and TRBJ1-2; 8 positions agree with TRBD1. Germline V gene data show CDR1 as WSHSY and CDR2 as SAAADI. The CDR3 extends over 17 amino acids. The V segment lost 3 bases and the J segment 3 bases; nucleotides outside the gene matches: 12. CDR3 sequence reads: CASSDTTPDRDHYGYTF. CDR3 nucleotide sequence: TGCGCCAGCAGTGATACCACCCCGGACAGGGACCACTATGGCTACACCTTC.

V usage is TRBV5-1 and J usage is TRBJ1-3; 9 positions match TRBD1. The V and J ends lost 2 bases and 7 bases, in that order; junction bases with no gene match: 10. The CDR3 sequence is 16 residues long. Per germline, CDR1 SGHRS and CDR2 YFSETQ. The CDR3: CASSLATGTGPNTIYF. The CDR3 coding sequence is TGCGCCAGCAGCTTAGCGACCGGGACAGGGCCGAACACCATATATTTT.

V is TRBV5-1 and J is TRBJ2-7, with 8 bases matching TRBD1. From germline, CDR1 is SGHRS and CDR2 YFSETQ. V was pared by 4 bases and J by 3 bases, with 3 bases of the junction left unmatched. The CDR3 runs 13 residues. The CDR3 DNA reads TGCGCCAGCAGCGGAACAGGGGGCTACGAGCAGTACTTC. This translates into CASSGTGGYEQYF.

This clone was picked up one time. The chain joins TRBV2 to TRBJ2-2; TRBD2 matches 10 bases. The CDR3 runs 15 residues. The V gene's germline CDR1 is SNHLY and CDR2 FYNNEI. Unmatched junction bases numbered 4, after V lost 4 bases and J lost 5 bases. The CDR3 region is CASSGGLAETGELFF. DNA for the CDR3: TGTGCCAGCAGTGGCGGACTAGCGGAAACCGGGGAGCTGTTTTTT.

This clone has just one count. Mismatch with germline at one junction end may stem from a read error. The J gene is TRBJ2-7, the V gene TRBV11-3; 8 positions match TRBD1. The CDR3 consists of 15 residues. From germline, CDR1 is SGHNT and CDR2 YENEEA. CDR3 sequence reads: CASSLGGTGVYEQYF. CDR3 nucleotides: TGTGCCAGCAGTTTAGGAGGGACAGGCGTGTACGAGCAGTACTTC.

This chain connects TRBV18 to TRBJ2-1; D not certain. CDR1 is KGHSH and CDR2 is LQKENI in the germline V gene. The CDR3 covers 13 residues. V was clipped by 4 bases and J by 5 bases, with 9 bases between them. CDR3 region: CASSQGSDNEQFF. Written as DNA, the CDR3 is TGTGCCAGCTCACAGGGCTCGGACAATGAGCAGTTCTTC.

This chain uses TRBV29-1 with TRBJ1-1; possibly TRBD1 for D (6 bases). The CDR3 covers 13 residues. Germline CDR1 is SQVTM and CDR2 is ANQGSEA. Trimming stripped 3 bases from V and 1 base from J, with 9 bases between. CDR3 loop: CSVDGQTNTEAFF. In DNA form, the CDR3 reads TGCAGCGTTGACGGACAGACGAACACTGAAGCTTTCTTT.

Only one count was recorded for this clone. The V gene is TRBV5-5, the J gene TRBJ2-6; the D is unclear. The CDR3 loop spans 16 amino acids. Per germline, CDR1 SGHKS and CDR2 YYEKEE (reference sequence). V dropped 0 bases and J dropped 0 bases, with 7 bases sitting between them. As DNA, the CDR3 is TGTGCCAGCAGCTTGGGCGGTAACTCTGGGGCCAACGTCCTGACTTTC. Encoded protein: CASSLGGNSGANVLTF.

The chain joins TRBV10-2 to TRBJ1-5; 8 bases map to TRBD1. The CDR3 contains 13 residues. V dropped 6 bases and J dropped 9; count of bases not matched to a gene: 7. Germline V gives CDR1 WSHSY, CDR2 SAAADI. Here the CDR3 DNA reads TGCGCCAGCAGGGACAGGGTGTTTGGGCCCCAGCATTTT. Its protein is CASRDRVFGPQHF.

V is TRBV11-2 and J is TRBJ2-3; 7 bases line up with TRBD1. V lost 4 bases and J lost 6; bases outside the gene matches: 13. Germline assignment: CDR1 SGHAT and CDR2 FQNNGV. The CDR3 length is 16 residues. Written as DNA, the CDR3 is TGTGCCAGCAGCTCACCAATCTCACAGGGGCGGGATACGCAGTATTTT. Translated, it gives CASSSPISQGRDTQYF.